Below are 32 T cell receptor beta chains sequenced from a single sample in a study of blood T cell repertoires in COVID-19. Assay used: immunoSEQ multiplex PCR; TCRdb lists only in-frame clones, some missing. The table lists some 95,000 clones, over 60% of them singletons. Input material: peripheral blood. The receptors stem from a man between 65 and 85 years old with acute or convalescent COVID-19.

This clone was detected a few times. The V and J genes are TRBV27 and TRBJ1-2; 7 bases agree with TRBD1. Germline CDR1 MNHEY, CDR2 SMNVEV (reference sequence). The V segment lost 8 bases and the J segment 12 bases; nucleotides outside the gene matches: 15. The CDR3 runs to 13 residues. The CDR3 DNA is TGTGCCAGCGCAAACTATATAACAGGGGTGCACACCTTC. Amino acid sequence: CASANYITGVHTF.

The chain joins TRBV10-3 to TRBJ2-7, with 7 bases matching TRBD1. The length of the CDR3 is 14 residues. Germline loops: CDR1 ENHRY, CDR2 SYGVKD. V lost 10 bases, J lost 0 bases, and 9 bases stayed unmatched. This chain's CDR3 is CANSGTADSYEQYF. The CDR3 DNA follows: TGTGCCAACTCCGGGACAGCGGACTCCTACGAGCAGTACTTC.

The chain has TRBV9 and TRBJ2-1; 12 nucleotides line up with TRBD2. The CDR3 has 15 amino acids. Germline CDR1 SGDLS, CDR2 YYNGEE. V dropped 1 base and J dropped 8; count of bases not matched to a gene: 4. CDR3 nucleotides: TGTGCCAGCAGCGTAACTAGCGGGAGGAGGGATGAGCAGTTCTTC. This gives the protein CASSVTSGRRDEQFF. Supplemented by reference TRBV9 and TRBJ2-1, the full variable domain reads DSGVTQTPKHLITATGQRVTLRCSPRSGDLSVYWYQQSLDQGLQFLIQYYNGEERAKGNILERFSAQQFPDLHSELNLSSLELGDSALYFCASSVTSGRRDEQFFGPGTRLTVL.

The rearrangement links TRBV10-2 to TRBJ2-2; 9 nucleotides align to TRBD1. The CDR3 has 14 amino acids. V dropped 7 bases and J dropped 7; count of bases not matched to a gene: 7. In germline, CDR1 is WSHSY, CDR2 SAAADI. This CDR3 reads CASTWDRDHGELFF. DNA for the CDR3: TGCGCCAGCACCTGGGACAGGGACCACGGGGAGCTGTTTTTT.

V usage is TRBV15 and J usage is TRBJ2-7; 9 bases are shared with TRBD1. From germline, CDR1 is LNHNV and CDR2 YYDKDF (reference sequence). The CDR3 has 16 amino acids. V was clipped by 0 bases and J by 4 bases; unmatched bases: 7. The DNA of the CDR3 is TGTGCCACCAGCAGAGATCTTGGGACAGGGATATACGAGCAGTACTTC. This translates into CATSRDLGTGIYEQYF.

The CDR3 DNA follows: TGTGCCAGCAGCGCGCCCGGGACAGGGCGTGATGAGCAGTTCTTC. It translates to CASSAPGTGRDEQFF. The chain links TRBV7-8 to TRBJ2-1; 9 bases match TRBD1. Germline V gives CDR1 SGHVS, CDR2 FQNEAQ. The trim removed 5 bases at V and 8 bases at J, leaving 10 bases unmatched. The CDR3 is made up of 15 amino acids.

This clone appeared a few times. The CDR3: CASSPLPSVNNYEQYF. The CDR3 DNA is TGCGCCAGCAGCCCTCTACCTAGCGTGAACAACTACGAGCAGTACTTC. The rearrangement joins TRBV4-1 to TRBJ2-7; weak D call: TRBD2 (6 bases). CDR1 is MGHRA, CDR2 YSYEKL, per germline. This CDR3 has 16 residues. The V gene lost 4 bases and the J gene lost 3 bases, with 19 bases spanning the gap.

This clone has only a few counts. As DNA, the CDR3 is TGTGCCACTCGGACGGGGATTCACCTGGACACTGAAGCTTTCTTT. Residues: CATRTGIHLDTEAFF. The rearrangement uses TRBV10-3 and TRBJ1-1, with D unclear. Trimming shortened V by 10 bases and J by 3 bases, and 21 bases separated the two germline ends. The germline V gene encodes CDR1 ENHRY and CDR2 SYGVKD. This CDR3 region has 15 residues.

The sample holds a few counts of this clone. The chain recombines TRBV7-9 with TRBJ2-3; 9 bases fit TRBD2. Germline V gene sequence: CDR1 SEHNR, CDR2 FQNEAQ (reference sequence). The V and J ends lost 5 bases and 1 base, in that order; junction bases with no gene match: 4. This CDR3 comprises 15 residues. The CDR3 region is CASSLTSGRTDTQYF. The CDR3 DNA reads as TGTGCCAGCAGCCTGACTAGCGGACGCACAGATACGCAGTATTTT.

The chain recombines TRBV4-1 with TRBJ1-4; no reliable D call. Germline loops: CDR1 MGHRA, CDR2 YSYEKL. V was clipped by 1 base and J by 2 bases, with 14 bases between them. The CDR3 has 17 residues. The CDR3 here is CASSQALFGLTNEKLFF. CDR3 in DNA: TGCGCCAGCAGCCAAGCCCTTTTCGGTTTGACTAATGAAAAACTGTTTTTT.

CDR3 amino acids: CASSQTGPNTGELFF. CDR3 in DNA: TGCGCCAGCAGCCAGACAGGACCGAACACCGGGGAGCTGTTTTTT. The V gene is TRBV4-1, the J gene TRBJ2-2, with D perhaps matching TRBD1 (6 bases). Trimming removed 3 bases at V and 0 bases at J, with 8 bases between. The CDR3 is made up of 15 amino acids. Germline V gene lookup returns CDR1 MGHRA and CDR2 YSYEKL.

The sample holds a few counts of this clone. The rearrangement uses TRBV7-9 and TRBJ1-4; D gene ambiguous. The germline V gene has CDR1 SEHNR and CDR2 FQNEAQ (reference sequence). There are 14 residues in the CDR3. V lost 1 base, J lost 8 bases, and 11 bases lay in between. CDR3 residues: CASSLVAAGEKLFF. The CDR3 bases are TGTGCCAGCAGCTTAGTGGCCGCGGGCGAAAAACTGTTTTTT.

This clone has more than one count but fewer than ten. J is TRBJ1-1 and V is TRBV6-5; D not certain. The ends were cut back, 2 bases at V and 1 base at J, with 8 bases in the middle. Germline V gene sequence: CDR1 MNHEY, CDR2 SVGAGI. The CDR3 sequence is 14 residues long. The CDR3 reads CASSYLAPNTEAFF. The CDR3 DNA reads TGTGCCAGCAGTTACCTGGCTCCGAACACTGAAGCTTTCTTT.

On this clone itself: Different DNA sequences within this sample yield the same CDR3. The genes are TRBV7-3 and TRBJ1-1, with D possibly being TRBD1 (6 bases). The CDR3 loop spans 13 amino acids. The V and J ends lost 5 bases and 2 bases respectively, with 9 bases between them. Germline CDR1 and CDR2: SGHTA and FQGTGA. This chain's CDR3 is CASSLQGNTEAFF. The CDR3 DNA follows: TGTGCCAGCAGCCTACAGGGTAACACTGAAGCTTTCTTT.

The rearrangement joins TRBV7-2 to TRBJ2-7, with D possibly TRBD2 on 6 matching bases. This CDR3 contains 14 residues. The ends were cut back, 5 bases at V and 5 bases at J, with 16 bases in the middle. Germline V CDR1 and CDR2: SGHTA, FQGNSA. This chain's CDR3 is CASSLGGAVNEQYF. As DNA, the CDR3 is TGTGCCAGCAGCCTGGGCGGGGCCGTGAACGAGCAGTACTTC.

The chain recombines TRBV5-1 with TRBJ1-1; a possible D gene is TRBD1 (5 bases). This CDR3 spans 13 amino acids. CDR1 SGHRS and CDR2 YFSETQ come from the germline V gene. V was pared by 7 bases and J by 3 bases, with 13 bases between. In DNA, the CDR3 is TGCGCCAGCGCTAGGGGAAAGGACACTGAAGCTTTCTTT. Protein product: CASARGKDTEAFF.

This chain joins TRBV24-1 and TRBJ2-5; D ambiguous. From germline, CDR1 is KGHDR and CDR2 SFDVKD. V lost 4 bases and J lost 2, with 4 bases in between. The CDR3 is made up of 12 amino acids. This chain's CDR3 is CATSDPQETQYF. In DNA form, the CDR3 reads TGTGCCACCAGTGACCCACAAGAGACCCAGTACTTC.

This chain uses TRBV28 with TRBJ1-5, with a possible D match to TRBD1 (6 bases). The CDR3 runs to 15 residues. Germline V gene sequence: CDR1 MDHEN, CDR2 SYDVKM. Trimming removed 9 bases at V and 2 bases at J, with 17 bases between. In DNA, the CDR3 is TGTGCCAGTTCCTCCGGGGGGCCAGGCAATCAGCCCCAGCATTTT. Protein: CASSSGGPGNQPQHF.

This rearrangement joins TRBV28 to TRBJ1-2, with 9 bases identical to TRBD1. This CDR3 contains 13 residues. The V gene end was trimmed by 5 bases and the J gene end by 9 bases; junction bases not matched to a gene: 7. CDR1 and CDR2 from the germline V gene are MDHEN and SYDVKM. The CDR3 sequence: CASSVTGGRSYTF. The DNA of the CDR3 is TGTGCCAGCAGTGTGACAGGGGGTAGGAGCTACACCTTC.

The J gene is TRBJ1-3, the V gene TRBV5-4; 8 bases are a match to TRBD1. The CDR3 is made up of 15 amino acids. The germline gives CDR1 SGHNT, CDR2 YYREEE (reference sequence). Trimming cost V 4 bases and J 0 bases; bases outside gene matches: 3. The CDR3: CASSPGQGSGNTIYF. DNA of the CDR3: TGTGCCAGCAGCCCCGGACAGGGCTCTGGAAACACCATATATTTT.

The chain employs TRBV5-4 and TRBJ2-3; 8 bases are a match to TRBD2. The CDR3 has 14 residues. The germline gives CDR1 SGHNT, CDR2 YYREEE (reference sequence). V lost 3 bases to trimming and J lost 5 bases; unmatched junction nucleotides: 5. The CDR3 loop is CASSSSGGGDTQYF. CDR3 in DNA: TGTGCCAGCAGCTCCTCGGGAGGGGGAGATACGCAGTATTTT. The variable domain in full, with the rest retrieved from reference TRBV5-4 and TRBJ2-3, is ETGVTQSPTHLIKTRGQQVTLRCSSQSGHNTVSWYQQALGQGPQFIFQYYREEENGRGNFPPRFSGLQFPNYSSELNVNALELDDSALYLCASSSSGGGDTQYFGPGTRLTVL.

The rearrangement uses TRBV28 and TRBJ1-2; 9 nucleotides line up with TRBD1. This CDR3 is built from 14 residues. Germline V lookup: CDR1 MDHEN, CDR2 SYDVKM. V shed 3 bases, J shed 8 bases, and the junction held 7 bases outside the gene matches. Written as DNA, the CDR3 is TGTGCCAGCAGTTTCAACGGACAGGGGAAAGGCTACACCTTC. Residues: CASSFNGQGKGYTF.

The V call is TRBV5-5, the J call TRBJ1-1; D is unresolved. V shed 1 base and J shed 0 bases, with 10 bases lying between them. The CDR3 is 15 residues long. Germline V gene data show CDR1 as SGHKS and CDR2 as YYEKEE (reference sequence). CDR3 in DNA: TGTGCCAGCAGCTTGTGGCCAGGCATGAACACTGAAGCTTTCTTT. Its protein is CASSLWPGMNTEAFF.

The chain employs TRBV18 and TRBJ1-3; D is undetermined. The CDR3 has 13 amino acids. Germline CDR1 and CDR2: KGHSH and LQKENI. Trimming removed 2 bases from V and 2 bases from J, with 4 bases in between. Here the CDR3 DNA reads TGTGCCAGCTCACCAGGAGCTGGAAACACCATATATTTT. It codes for CASSPGAGNTIYF. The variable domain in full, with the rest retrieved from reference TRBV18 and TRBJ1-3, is NAGVMQNPRHLVRRRGQEARLRCSPMKGHSHVYWYRQLPEEGLKFMVYLQKENIIDESGMPKERFSAEFPKEGPSILRIQQVVRGDSAAYFCASSPGAGNTIYFGEGSWLTVV.

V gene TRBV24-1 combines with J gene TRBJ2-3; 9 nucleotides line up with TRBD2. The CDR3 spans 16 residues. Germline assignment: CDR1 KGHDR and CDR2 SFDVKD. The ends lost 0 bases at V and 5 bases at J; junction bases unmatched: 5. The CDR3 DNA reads TGTGCCACCAGTGATTTGCCAGCGGGGGGCATAGATACGCAGTATTTT. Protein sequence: CATSDLPAGGIDTQYF.

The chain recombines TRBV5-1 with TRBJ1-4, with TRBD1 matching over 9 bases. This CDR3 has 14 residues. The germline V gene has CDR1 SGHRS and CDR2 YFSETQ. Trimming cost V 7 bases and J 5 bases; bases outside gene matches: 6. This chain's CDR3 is CASAVGTGNEKLFF. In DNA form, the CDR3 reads TGCGCCAGCGCCGTCGGGACAGGGAATGAAAAACTGTTTTTT.

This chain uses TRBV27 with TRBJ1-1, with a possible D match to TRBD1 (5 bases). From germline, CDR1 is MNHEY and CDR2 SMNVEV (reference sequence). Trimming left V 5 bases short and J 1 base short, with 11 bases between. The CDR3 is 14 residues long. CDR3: CASSQGQGNTEAFF. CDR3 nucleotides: TGTGCCAGCAGTCAGGGTCAAGGGAACACTGAAGCTTTCTTT.

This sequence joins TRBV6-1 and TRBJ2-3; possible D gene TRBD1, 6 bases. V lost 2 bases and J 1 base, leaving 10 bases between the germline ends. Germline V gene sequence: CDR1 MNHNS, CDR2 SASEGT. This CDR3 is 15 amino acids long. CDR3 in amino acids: CASSENRVGTDTQYF. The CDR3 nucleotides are TGTGCCAGCAGTGAAAACAGGGTTGGCACAGATACGCAGTATTTT.

The CDR3 sequence is CASRAGTSGLPSSYEQYV. In DNA form, the CDR3 reads TGCGCCAGCAGGGCCGGGACTAGCGGATTACCGAGCTCCTACGAGCAGTACGTC. The chain couples TRBV5-1 to TRBJ2-7, with 11 bases lining up with TRBD2. The V gene end was trimmed by 5 bases and the J gene end by 0 bases; junction bases not matched to a gene: 13. Germline CDR1 SGHRS, CDR2 YFSETQ. The CDR3 has 18 amino acids.

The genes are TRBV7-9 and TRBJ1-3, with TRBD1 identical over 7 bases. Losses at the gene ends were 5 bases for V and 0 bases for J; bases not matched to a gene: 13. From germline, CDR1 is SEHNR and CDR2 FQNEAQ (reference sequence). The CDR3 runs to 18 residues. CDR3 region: CASSLLGDSLYSGNTIYF. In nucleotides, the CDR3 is TGTGCCAGCAGCCTCCTAGGGGACAGCCTATACTCTGGAAACACCATATATTTT.

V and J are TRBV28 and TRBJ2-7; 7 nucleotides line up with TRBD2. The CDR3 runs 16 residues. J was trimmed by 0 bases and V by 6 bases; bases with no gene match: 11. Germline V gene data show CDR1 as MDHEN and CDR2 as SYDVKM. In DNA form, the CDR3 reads TGTGCCAGCAGCCAACCTGTATGGGGGGGCTCCTACGAGCAGTACTTC. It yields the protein CASSQPVWGGSYEQYF. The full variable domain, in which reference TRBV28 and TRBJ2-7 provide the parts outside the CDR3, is DVKVTQSSRYLVKRTGEKVFLECVQDMDHENMFWYRQDPGLGLRLIYFSYDVKMKEKGDIPEGYSVSREKKERFSLILESASTNQTSMYLCASSQPVWGGSYEQYFGPGTRLTVT.

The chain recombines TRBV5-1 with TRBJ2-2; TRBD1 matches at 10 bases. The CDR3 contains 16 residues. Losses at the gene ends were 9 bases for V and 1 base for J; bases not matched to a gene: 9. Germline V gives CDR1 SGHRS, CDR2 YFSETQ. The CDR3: CATRGTGDKNTGELFF. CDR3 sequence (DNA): TGCGCCACCAGAGGGACAGGGGATAAGAACACCGGGGAGCTGTTTTTT.